The 7 T cell receptor beta chains listed next were all sequenced from one sample in a study of blood T cell repertoires in COVID-19. Profiled with immunoSEQ multiplex PCR; TCRdb holds only in-frame clones, not every one. The profile shows 50,000 to 70,000 clones, about 91% of them singletons. Sequenced: peripheral blood. Every receptor here comes from a man aged 60-69 years with acute or convalescent COVID-19.

J is TRBJ2-7 and V is TRBV7-9, with TRBD1 matching over 8 bases. With V trimmed by 5 bases and J by 7 bases, 7 bases remained unmatched. This CDR3 is built from 13 residues. Germline CDR1 and CDR2: SEHNR and FQNEAQ (reference sequence). The CDR3 DNA follows: TGTGCCAGCAGCGCAAGACAGGGGTGGGAGCAGTACTTC. This translates into CASSARQGWEQYF. Combining the CDR3 with reference TRBV7-9 and TRBJ2-7 gives the whole variable domain DTGVSQNPRHKITKRGQNVTFRCDPISEHNRLYWYRQTLGQGPEFLTYFQNEAQLEKSRLLSDRFSAERPKGSFSTLEIQRTEQGDSAMYLCASSARQGWEQYFGPGTRLTVT.

The chain is built from TRBV11-3 and TRBJ2-7, with TRBD1 matching over 10 bases. The CDR3 sequence is 15 residues long. Germline assignment: CDR1 SGHNT and CDR2 YENEEA. V lost 5 bases and J lost 1; bases outside the gene matches: 5. The CDR3 DNA follows: TGTGCCAGCAGCGGCAGACAGGGGGCGTCCTACGAGCAGTACTTC. As protein: CASSGRQGASYEQYF.

The J gene is TRBJ1-1, the V gene TRBV18; TRBD1 might be the D (5 bases). Germline-derived CDR1 and CDR2 are KGHSH and LQKENI. The CDR3 totals 15 residues. With 8 bases removed from V and 0 bases from J, the gap between germline ends came to 16 bases. The CDR3 reads CASLGDGRMNTEAFF. CDR3 nucleotide sequence: TGTGCCAGCCTGGGGGACGGGAGGATGAACACTGAAGCTTTCTTT. Complete variable domain (other parts from reference TRBV18 and TRBJ1-1): NAGVMQNPRHLVRRRGQEARLRCSPMKGHSHVYWYRQLPEEGLKFMVYLQKENIIDESGMPKERFSAEFPKEGPSILRIQQVVRGDSAAYFCASLGDGRMNTEAFFGQGTRLTVV.

The chain links TRBV6-6 to TRBJ1-1; D possibly corresponds to TRBD1 (6 bases). Germline CDR1 is MNHNY and CDR2 is SVGAGI (reference sequence). The CDR3 has 15 amino acids. V lost 4 bases and J 3 bases, leaving 15 bases between the germline ends. CDR3 residues: CASSWGGQADTEAFF. The CDR3 region has the DNA TGTGCCAGCAGTTGGGGGGGGCAGGCCGACACTGAAGCTTTCTTT.

The chain recombines TRBV5-4 with TRBJ2-3; TRBD2 matches at 9 bases. J lost 4 bases, V lost 1 base, and 4 bases had no gene match. Looked up from germline, CDR1 is SGHNT and CDR2 is YYREEE (reference sequence). This CDR3 spans 15 amino acids. The CDR3 coding sequence is TGTGCCAGCAGCTTGAGGCGGGAGGGTCCAGATACGCAGTATTTT. Translated, it gives CASSLRREGPDTQYF.

The V and J genes are TRBV30 and TRBJ2-4; TRBD2 matches 11 bases. The CDR3 spans 15 residues. The ends lost 0 bases at V and 6 bases at J; junction bases unmatched: 4. Germline V gene data show CDR1 as GTSNPN and CDR2 as SVGIG (reference sequence). This CDR3 reads CAWSVLAGESNIQYF. The DNA for the CDR3 is TGTGCCTGGAGTGTACTAGCGGGAGAATCAAACATTCAGTACTTC.

The rearrangement joins TRBV5-1 to TRBJ2-7; 12 bases fit TRBD2. The CDR3 extends over 17 amino acids. Germline CDR1 and CDR2: SGHRS and YFSETQ. J was trimmed by 5 bases and V by 3 bases; bases with no gene match: 12. CDR3 protein: CASSSYPTSGRRNEQYF. CDR3 coding DNA: TGCGCCAGCAGCTCCTACCCGACTAGCGGGAGACGGAACGAGCAGTACTTC.